A selection of T cell receptor beta chains follows, all from one sample in a study of blood T cell repertoires in COVID-19. The method was immunoSEQ multiplex PCR; TCRdb's version includes in-frame clones alone and lacks a portion of them. The table records about 90,000 clones, approximately 86% of them present only once. Sequencing input: peripheral blood. The receptor source for this set is a male donor with acute or convalescent COVID-19. Each CDR3 is given with its conserved first and last residue. D genes are given only for firm matches. Clone size is stated in some rows and not others, as once, few, many or a class when expanded.

j_call	v_call	d_call	clone_size	cdr3_aa	cdr3_nt
TRBJ1-5	TRBV7-9	NA	NA	CASADSDQPQHF	TGTGCCAGTGCGGACAGCGATCAGCCCCAGCATTTT
TRBJ2-3	TRBV7-8	NA	NA	CASSSVRGDTQYF	TGTGCCAGCAGCTCCGTGCGGGGCGATACGCAGTATTTT
TRBJ1-2	TRBV10-3	NA	NA	CAISAREGDRHTF	TGTGCCATCAGTGCTAGGGAGGGGGATAGGCACACCTTC
TRBJ1-5	TRBV28	TRBD1	once	CASTGQGNQPQHF	TGTGCCAGCACCGGACAGGGCAATCAGCCCCAGCATTTT
TRBJ1-1	TRBV19	NA	NA	CASSFLQGNTEAFF	TGTGCCAGTAGTTTCCTGCAGGGGAACACTGAAGCTTTCTTT
TRBJ1-1	TRBV18	NA	NA	CASSPTGIRGVNTEAFF	TGTGCCAGCTCACCAACCGGTATTCGGGGGGTGAACACTGAAGCTTTCTTT
TRBJ1-2	TRBV2	NA	once	CASIDRSIVNYGYTF	TGTGCCAGCATAGACAGGAGCATCGTTAACTATGGCTACACCTTC
TRBJ1-5	TRBV19	TRBD1	NA	CASSQGENQPQHF	TGTGCCAGTAGTCAGGGGGAGAATCAGCCCCAGCATTTT
TRBJ1-3	TRBV19	TRBD1	NA	CASSTGQSSGNTIYF	TGTGCCAGTAGTACGGGACAGAGCTCTGGAAACACCATATATTTT
TRBJ2-3	TRBV11-3	TRBD1	once	CASSFEWDSRRVTDTQYF	TGTGCCAGCAGCTTCGAATGGGACAGCCGCAGGGTCACAGATACGCAGTATTTT
TRBJ2-5	TRBV11-2	NA	few	CASSFQRGGESLGETQYF	TGTGCCAGCAGCTTCCAAAGAGGGGGAGAAAGCCTGGGGGAGACCCAGTACTTC
TRBJ1-2	TRBV7-2	TRBD1	NA	CASRDRGGYGYTF	TGTGCCAGCAGGGACAGGGGTGGCTATGGCTACACCTTC
TRBJ1-5	TRBV5-4	NA	few	CASREDLNSNQPQHF	TGTGCCAGCCGGGAGGACTTGAATAGCAATCAGCCCCAGCATTTT
TRBJ2-3	TRBV7-2	TRBD1	NA	CASSLEPGTGGLGDTQYF	TGTGCCAGCAGCTTAGAGCCCGGGACAGGGGGCTTGGGAGATACGCAGTATTTT
TRBJ1-5	TRBV6-4	TRBD1	NA	CASRPYLDRTNSNQPQHF	TGTGCCAGCAGGCCCTACTTGGACAGGACGAATAGCAATCAGCCCCAGCATTTT
TRBJ2-2	TRBV6-2/TRBV6-3	NA	NA	CASSYGTPANTGELFF	TGTGCCAGCAGTTATGGGACACCCGCGAACACCGGGGAGCTGTTTTTT
TRBJ1-2	TRBV7-2	NA	NA	CASSLGGAGRYGYTF	TGTGCCAGCAGCTTAGGGGGTGCAGGGAGGTATGGCTACACCTTC
TRBJ2-1	TRBV7-6	TRBD1	NA	CASSIPGQVGNEQFF	TGTGCCAGCAGCATTCCGGGACAGGTCGGCAATGAGCAGTTCTTC
TRBJ2-1	TRBV5-1	NA	few	CASANRVTYNEQFF	TGCGCCAGCGCAAACAGGGTCACCTACAATGAGCAGTTCTTC
TRBJ1-5	TRBV19	NA	NA	CASTLGAGRGNQPQHF	TGTGCCAGTACCCTAGGGGCAGGGCGAGGCAATCAGCCCCAGCATTTT
TRBJ2-1	TRBV21-1	NA	once	CASSKGDLAGIDNEQFF	TGTGCCAGCAGCAAAGGGGACCTAGCGGGTATAGACAATGAGCAGTTCTTC
TRBJ1-4	TRBV10-1	TRBD1	NA	CASSESTGQGATNEKLFF	TGCGCCAGCAGTGAGTCAACGGGACAGGGAGCAACTAATGAAAAACTGTTTTTT
TRBJ1-5	TRBV3-1/TRBV3-2	NA	NA	CASSQQEDQPQHF	TGTGCCAGCAGCCAACAGGAGGATCAGCCCCAGCATTTT
TRBJ2-7	TRBV5-1	TRBD1	NA	CASSKDRDEQYF	TGCGCCAGCAGCAAGGACAGGGACGAGCAGTACTTC
TRBJ2-3	TRBV28	NA	NA	CASGQGGASTDTQYF	TGTGCCAGCGGGCAAGGGGGGGCTAGCACAGATACGCAGTATTTT
TRBJ1-2	TRBV4-1	TRBD1	NA	CASSQEGGRNGYTF	TGCGCCAGCAGCCAAGAAGGGGGCCGCAATGGCTACACCTTC
TRBJ2-7	TRBV9	TRBD1	NA	CASSGGTGVREQYF	TGTGCCAGCAGCGGGGGGACAGGGGTTAGGGAGCAGTACTTC
TRBJ2-1	TRBV7-9	TRBD1	NA	CASSDEGAFDNEQFF	TGTGCCAGCAGCGACGAGGGGGCTTTCGACAATGAGCAGTTCTTC
TRBJ2-7	TRBV4-1	TRBD1	NA	CASSLRDRGYEQYF	TGCGCCAGCAGCCTCCGGGACAGGGGCTACGAGCAGTACTTC
TRBJ2-7	TRBV2	NA	NA	CASRETPGLFYEQYF	TGTGCCAGCAGGGAGACCCCGGGACTTTTTTACGAGCAGTACTTC
TRBJ1-2	TRBV6-4	NA	NA	CASSDGRGYTF	TGTGCCAGCAGTGACGGGCGAGGCTACACCTTC
TRBJ1-5	TRBV6-1	NA	NA	CASSEQGSLVRAQHF	TGTGCCAGCAGTGAACAGGGCTCCCTCGTAAGGGCCCAGCATTTT